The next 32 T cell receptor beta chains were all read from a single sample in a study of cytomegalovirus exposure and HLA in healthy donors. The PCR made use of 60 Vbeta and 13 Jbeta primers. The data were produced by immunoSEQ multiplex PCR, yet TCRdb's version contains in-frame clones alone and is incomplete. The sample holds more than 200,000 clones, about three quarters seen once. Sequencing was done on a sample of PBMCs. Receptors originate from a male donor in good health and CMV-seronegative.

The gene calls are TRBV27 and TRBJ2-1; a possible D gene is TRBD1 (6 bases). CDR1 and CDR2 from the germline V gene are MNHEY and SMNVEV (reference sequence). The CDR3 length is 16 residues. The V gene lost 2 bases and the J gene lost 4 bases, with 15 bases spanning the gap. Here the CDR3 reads CASSLTGKEGYNEQFF. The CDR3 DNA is TGTGCCAGCAGTTTAACAGGGAAAGAGGGTTACAATGAGCAGTTCTTC.

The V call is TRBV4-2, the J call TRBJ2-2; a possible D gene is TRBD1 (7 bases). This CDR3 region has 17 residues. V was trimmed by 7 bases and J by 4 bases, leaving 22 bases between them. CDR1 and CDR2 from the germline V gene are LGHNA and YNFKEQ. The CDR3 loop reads CASKVGRQGGSTGELFF. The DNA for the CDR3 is TGTGCCAGCAAAGTGGGTCGACAGGGAGGAAGCACCGGGGAGCTGTTTTTT.

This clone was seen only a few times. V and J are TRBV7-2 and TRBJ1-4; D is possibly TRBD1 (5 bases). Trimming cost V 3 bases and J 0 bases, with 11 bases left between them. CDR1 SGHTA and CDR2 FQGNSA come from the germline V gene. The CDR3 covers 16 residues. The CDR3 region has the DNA TGTGCCAGCAGCTTGTTAGGGACTGCAACTAATGAAAAACTGTTTTTT. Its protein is CASSLLGTATNEKLFF.

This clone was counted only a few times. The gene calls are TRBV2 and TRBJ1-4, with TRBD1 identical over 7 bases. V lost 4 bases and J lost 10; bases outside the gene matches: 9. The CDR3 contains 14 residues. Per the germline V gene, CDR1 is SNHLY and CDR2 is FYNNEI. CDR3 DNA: TGTGCCAGCAGTGTGAGGACAGGAACTGGAAAACTGTTTTTT. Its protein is CASSVRTGTGKLFF.

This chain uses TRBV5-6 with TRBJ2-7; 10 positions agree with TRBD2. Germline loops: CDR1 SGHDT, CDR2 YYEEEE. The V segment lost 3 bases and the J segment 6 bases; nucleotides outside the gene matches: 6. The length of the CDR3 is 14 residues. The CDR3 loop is CASSYPGLASEQYF. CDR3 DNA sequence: TGTGCCAGCAGCTATCCGGGACTAGCGAGCGAGCAGTACTTC. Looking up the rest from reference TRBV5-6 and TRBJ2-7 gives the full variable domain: DAGVTQSPTHLIKTRGQQVTLRCSPKSGHDTVSWYQQALGQGPQFIFQYYEEEERQRGNFPDRFSGHQFPNYSSELNVNALLLGDSALYLCASSYPGLASEQYFGPGTRLTVT.

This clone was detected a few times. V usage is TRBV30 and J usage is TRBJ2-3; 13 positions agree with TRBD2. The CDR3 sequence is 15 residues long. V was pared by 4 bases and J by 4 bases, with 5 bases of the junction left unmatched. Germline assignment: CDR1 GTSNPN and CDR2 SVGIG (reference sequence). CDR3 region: CAWTPTSGGADTQYF. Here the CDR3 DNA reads TGTGCCTGGACCCCAACTAGCGGGGGGGCAGATACGCAGTATTTT. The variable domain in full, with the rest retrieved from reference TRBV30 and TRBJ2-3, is SQTIHQWPATLVQPVGSPLSLECTVEGTSNPNLYWYRQAAGRGLQLLFYSVGIGQISSEVPQNLSASRPQDRQFILSSKKLLLSDSGFYLCAWTPTSGGADTQYFGPGTRLTVL.

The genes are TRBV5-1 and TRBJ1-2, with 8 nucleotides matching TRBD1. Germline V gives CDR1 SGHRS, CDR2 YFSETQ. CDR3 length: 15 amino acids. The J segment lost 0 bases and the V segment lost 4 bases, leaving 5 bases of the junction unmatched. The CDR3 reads CASSDRGPSNYGYTF. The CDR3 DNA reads TGCGCCAGCAGCGACAGGGGACCCTCTAACTATGGCTACACCTTC.

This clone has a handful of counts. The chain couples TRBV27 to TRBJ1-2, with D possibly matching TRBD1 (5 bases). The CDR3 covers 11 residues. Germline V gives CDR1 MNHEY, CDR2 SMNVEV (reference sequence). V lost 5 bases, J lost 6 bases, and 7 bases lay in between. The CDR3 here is CASSEGDGYTF. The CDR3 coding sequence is TGTGCCAGCAGTGAAGGGGATGGCTACACCTTC.

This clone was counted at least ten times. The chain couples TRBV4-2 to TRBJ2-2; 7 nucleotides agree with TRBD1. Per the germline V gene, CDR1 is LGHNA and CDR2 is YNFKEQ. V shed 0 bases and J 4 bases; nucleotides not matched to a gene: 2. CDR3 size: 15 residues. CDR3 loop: CASSQDRGFTGELFF. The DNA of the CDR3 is TGTGCCAGCAGCCAAGACAGGGGGTTCACCGGGGAGCTGTTTTTT.

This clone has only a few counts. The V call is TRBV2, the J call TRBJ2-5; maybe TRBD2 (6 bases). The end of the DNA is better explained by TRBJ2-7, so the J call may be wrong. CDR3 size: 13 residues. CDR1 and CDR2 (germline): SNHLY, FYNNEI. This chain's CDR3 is CARAGREVGEQYF. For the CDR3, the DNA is TGTGCCAGAGCGGGCAGGGAAGTTGGCGAGCAGTACTTC.

The CDR3 sequence: CASSDVGQWGETQYF. The CDR3 DNA reads TGTGCCAGCAGTGACGTGGGACAGTGGGGGGAGACCCAGTACTTC. The chain combines TRBV25-1 with TRBJ2-5, with 7 positions matching TRBD1. Unmatched junction bases numbered 9, after V lost 3 bases and J lost 5 bases. The CDR3 runs 15 residues. Germline V gene data show CDR1 as MGHDK and CDR2 as SYGVNS.

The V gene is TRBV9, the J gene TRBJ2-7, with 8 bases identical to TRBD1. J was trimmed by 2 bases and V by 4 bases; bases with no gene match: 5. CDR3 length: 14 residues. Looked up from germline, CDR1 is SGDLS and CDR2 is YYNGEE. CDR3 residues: CASSIDRGPYEQYF. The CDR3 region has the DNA TGTGCCAGCAGCATTGACAGGGGACCCTACGAGCAGTACTTC.

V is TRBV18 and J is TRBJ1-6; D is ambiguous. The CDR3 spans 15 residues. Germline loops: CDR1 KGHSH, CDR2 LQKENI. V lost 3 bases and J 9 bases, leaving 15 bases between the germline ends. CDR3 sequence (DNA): TGTGCCAGCTCACCCCCATCAGGCGTTGGTTCACCCCTCCACTTT. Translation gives CASSPPSGVGSPLHF.

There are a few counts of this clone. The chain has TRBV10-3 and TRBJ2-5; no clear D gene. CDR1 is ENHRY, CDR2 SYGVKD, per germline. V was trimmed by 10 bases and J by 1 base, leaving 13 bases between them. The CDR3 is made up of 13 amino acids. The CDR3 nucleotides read TGTGCCACAGTGGGCCAGAGCCAAGAGACCCAGTACTTC. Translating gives CATVGQSQETQYF.

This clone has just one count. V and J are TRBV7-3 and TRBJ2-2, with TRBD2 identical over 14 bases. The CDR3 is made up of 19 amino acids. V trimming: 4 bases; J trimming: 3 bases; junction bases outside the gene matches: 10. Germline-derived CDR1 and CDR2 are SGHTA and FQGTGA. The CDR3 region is CASSSTGTSGSRYTGELFF. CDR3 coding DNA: TGTGCCAGCAGCTCTACCGGGACTAGCGGGAGTAGGTACACCGGGGAGCTGTTTTTT.

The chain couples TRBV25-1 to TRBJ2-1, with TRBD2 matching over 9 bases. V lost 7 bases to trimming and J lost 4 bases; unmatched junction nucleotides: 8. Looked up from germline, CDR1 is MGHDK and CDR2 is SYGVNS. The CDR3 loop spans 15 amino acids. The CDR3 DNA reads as TGTGCCAGCATATCCGGTAGCGGGAGTTACAATGAGCAGTTCTTC. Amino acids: CASISGSGSYNEQFF.

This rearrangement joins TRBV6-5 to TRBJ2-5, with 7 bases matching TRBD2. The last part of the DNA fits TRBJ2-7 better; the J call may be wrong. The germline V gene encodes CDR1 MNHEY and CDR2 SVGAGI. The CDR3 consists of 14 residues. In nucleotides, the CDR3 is TGTGCCAGCAGTTCAACGGGGGGCTCCTACGAGCAGTACTTC. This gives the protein CASSSTGGSYEQYF.

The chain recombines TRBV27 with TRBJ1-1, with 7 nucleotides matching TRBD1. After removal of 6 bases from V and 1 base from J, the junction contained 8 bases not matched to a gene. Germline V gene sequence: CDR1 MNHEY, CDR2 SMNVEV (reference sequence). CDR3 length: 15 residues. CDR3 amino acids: CASRAFAGGNTEAFF. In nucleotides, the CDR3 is TGTGCCAGCAGGGCGTTCGCAGGGGGGAACACTGAAGCTTTCTTT.

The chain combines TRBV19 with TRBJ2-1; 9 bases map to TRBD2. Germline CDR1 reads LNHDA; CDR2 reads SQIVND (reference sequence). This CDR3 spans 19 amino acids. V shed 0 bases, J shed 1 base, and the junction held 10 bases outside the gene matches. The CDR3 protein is CASSIDHGEAGGSYNEQFF. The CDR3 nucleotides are TGTGCCAGTAGTATAGATCATGGGGAAGCGGGGGGTTCCTACAATGAGCAGTTCTTC.

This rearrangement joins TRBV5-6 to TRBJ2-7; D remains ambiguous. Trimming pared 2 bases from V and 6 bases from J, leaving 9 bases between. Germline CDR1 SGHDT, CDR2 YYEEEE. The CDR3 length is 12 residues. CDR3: CASSFGGPEQYF. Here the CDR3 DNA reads TGTGCCAGCAGCTTTGGTGGGCCCGAGCAGTACTTC.

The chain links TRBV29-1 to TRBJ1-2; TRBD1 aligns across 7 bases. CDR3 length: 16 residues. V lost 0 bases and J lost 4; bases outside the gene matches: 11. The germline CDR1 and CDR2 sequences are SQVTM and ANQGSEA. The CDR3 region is CSVEDTGGGRTYGYTF. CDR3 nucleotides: TGCAGCGTTGAAGATACTGGAGGGGGCAGAACCTATGGCTACACCTTC.

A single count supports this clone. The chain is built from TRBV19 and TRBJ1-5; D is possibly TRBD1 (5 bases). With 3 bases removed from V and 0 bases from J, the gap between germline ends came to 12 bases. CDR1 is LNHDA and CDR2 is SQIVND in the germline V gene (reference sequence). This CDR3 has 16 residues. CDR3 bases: TGTGCCAGTAGTATTAAAAGGGGTAATAGCAATCAGCCCCAGCATTTT. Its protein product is CASSIKRGNSNQPQHF.

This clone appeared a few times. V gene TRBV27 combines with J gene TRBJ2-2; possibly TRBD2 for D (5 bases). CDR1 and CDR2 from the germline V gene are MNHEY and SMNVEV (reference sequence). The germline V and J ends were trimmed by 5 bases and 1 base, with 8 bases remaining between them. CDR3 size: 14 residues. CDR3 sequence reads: CASSPAGNTGELFF. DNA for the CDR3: TGTGCCAGCAGTCCCGCGGGGAACACCGGGGAGCTGTTTTTT.

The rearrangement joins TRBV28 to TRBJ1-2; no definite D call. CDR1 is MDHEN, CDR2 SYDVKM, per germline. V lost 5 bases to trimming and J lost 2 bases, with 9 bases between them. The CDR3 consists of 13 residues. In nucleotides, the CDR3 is TGTGCCAGCAGTGGCGACATCAACTATGGCTACACCTTC. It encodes CASSGDINYGYTF.

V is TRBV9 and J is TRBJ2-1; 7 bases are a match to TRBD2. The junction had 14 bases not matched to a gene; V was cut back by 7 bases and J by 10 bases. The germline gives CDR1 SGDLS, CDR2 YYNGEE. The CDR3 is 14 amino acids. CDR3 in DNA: TGTGCCAGCGAGTCGCGGGGGACCCGGGGGGAGCAGTTCTTC. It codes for CASESRGTRGEQFF. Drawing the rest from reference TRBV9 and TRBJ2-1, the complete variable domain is DSGVTQTPKHLITATGQRVTLRCSPRSGDLSVYWYQQSLDQGLQFLIQYYNGEERAKGNILERFSAQQFPDLHSELNLSSLELGDSALYFCASESRGTRGEQFFGPGTRLTVL.

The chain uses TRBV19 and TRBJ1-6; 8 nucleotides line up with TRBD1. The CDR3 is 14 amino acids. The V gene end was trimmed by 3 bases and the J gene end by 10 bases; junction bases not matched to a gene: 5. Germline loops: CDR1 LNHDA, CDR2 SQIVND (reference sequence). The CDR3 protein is CASSMDRVWSPLHF. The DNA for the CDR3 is TGTGCCAGTAGTATGGACAGGGTTTGGTCACCCCTCCACTTT. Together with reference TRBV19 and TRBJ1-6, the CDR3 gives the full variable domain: DGGITQSPKYLFRKEGQNVTLSCEQNLNHDAMYWYRQDPGQGLRLIYYSQIVNDFQKGDIAEGYSVSREKKESFPLTVTSAQKNPTAFYLCASSMDRVWSPLHFGNGTRLTVT.

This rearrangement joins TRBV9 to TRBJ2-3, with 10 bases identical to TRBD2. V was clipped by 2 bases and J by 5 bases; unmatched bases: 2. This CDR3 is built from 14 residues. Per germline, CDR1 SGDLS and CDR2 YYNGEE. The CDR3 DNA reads TGTGCCAGCAGCGTTAGCGGGAGGTTAGATACGCAGTATTTT. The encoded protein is CASSVSGRLDTQYF.

CDR3 sequence reads: CASIPQTGIGSYEQYF. The CDR3 nucleotides read TGTGCCAGCATCCCTCAGACAGGAATCGGAAGCTACGAGCAGTACTTC. This chain joins TRBV5-6 and TRBJ2-7; possibly TRBD1 for D (6 bases). This CDR3 has 16 amino acids. Per the germline V gene, CDR1 is SGHDT and CDR2 is YYEEEE. Trimming took 6 bases from V and 3 from J, leaving 22 bases between them.

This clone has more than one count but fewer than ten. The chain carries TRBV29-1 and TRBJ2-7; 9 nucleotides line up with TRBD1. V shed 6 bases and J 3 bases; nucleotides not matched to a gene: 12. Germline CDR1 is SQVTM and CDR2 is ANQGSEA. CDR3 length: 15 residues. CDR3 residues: CSVDTGTGINYEQYF. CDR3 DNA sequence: TGCAGCGTCGACACCGGGACAGGGATCAACTACGAGCAGTACTTC.

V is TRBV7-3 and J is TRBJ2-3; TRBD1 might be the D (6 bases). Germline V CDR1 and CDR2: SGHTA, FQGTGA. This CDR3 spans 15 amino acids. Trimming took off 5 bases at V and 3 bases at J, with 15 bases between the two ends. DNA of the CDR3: TGTGCCAGCAGCCCTCTGACAGGTCCGACAGATACGCAGTATTTT. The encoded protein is CASSPLTGPTDTQYF. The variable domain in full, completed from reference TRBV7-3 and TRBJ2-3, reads GAGVSQTPSNKVTEKGKYVELRCDPISGHTALYWYRQSLGQGPEFLIYFQGTGAADDSGLPNDRFFAVRPEGSVSTLKIQRTERGDSAVYLCASSPLTGPTDTQYFGPGTRLTVL.

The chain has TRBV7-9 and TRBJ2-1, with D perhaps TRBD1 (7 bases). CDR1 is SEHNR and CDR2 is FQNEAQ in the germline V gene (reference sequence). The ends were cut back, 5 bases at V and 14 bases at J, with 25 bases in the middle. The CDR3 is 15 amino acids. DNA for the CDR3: TGTGCCAGCAGCAGCACAGGGGCCATAGGAAGGGAGGAGTTCTTC. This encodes CASSSTGAIGREEFF.

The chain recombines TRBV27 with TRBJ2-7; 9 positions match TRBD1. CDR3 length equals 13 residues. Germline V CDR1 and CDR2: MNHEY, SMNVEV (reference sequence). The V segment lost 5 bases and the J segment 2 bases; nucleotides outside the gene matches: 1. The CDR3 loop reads CASSGTGTYEQYF. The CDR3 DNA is TGTGCCAGCAGTGGGACAGGGACCTACGAGCAGTACTTC.